This record concerns one TCR beta chain sequence. J was trimmed by 4 bases and V by 3 bases; bases with no gene match: 2. CDR3 size: 13 residues. Germline CDR1 is SGHRS and CDR2 is YFSETQ. As handled by the study authors: Amplification from reference gene primers served as the basis for estimated nucleated cell counts. Sequencing used immunoSEQ multiplex PCR; TCRdb keeps in-frame clones, though not all of them. V, J and clone size are those of that table, while D and trimming were read from the DNA. The sample lists about 48,000 clones, approximately 80% occurring once. These data belong to a study of blood T cell repertoires in COVID-19. Study-wide context: PBMCs, B-cell-depleted T cells, or T cells provided the cDNA or gDNA that made up the material.

J is TRBJ1-1 and V is TRBV5-1; TRBD1 matches at 8 bases. The sequenced sample was peripheral blood. The source is a man aged 35-49 years with acute or convalescent COVID-19. DNA for the CDR3: TGCGCCAGCAGCTCTACAGGGGGCACTGAAGCTTTCTTT. This encodes CASSSTGGTEAFF.